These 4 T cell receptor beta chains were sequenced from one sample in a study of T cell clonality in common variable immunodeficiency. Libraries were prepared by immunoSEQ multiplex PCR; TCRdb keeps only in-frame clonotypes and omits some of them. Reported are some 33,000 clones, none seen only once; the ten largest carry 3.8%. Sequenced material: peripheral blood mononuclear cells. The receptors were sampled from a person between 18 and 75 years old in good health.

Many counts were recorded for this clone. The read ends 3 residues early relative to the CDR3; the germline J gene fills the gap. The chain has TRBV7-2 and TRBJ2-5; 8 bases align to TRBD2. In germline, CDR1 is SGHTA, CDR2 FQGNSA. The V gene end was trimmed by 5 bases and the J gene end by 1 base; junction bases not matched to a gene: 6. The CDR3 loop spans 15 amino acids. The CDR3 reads CASSRKSGGQETQYF. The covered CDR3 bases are TGTGCCAGCAGCCGAAAGAGCGGGGGCCAAGAGACC. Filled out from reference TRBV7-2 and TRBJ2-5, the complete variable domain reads GAGVSQSPSNKVTEKGKDVELRCDPISGHTALYWYRQSLGQGLEFLIYFQGNSAPDKSGLPSDRFSAERTGGSVSTLTIQRTQQEDSAVYLCASSRKSGGQETQYFGPGTRLLVL.

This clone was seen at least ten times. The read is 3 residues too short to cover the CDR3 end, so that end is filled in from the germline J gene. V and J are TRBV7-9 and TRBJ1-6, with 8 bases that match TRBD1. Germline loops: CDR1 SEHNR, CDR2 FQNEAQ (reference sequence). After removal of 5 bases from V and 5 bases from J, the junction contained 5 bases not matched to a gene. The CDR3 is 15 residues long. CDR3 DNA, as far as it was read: TGTGCCAGCAGCCCAGGGGACAGGAATAATTCACCC. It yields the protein CASSPGDRNNSP. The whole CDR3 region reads CASSPGDRNNSPLHF.

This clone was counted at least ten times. The covered CDR3 bases are TGTGCCAGCAGCTTGGGAGGGGGACGCGATCAGCCC. It encodes CASSLGGGRDQP. The whole CDR3 protein reads CASSLGGGRDQPQHF. The rearrangement uses TRBV5-4 and TRBJ1-5, with D perhaps TRBD1 (6 bases). The CDR3 extends 3 residues past the end of the read, so its final part is completed from the germline J gene. V dropped 0 bases and J dropped 5 bases, with 12 bases sitting between them. The CDR3 consists of 15 residues. CDR1 and CDR2 from the germline V gene are SGHNT and YYREEE (reference sequence).

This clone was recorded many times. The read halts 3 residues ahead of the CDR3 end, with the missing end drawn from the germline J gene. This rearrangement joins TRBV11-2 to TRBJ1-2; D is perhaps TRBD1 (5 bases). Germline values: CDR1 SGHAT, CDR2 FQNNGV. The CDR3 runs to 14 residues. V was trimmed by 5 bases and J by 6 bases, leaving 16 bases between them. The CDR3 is CASSPRTGRDGYTF. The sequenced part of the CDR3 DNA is TGTGCCAGCAGCCCCCGTACAGGCCGGGATGGC.